This T cell receptor (beta chain) originates from a study of blood T cell repertoires in COVID-19 (dated by TCRdb to the early 2020s). Background on the whole study: The collaborator samples originated in the United States, Italy and Spain and spanned the acute and convalescent phases of COVID-19. The material from the prospective study consisted of cDNA or gDNA derived from T cells, B-cell-depleted T cells, or PBMCs. Deeply sampled blood TCRbeta repertoires from subjects exposed to, actively infected with, or recovered from COVID-19 were included in the dataset. The repertoires were released in a freely available public database meant as a resource for research on the immune response to SARS-CoV-2. Samples came from the ongoing ImmuneRACE study (first 160 participants) plus 1,254 subjects from 6 global collaborators. Sample metadata almost always included a de-identified subject ID, COVID-19 status, age in years and sex. HLA class I and class II types, where available, came from metadata supplied by the sample provider rather than from assay-based typing.

The research as a whole found: How much clinical and demographic metadata was included differed by source and by participant, and the metadata was provided uncurated.

Note on this clone: Its antigen remains undetermined. Base qualities are missing; no much larger clone stands one base away.

TCRbeta CDR3 regions were amplified from genomic DNA using the immunoSEQ Assay, a bias-controlled multiplex PCR. The paper's data handling went like this. Nucleated cell counts per sample were estimated from amplification of reference gene primers within the assay. Sequence reads were collapsed and filtered to measure the absolute abundance of every unique TCRbeta CDR3 rearrangement. For each sample, productive Simpson clonality was calculated as the square root of Simpson's diversity index across productive rearrangements. TCRdb's version of the immuneACCESS table is confined to in-frame rearrangements and falls short of the full clone set. An unresolved V gene accounts for under half of the shortfall where checked; the remainder is of unknown origin. That table is the source of V, J and clone size, and D and trimming were worked out from the DNA. Present in this sample are 150,000 to 250,000 clones, roughly four fifths of which were seen just once. The ten largest clones represent over 9.5% of the sample.

Participants in the prospective study were aged roughly 18 to 89 years, lived in more than 20 United States geographic areas, and enrolled through a virtual design. To assign participants to cohorts, the prospective study relied on clinical history that participants themselves reported in a screening survey and a study questionnaire. Recovered participants in ImmuneRACE Cohort 3 were defined by two consecutive negative NP/OP PCR tests, clearance by a healthcare professional, or resolution of symptoms. Each participant in the prospective study had whole blood, serum and a nasopharyngeal or oropharyngeal swab collected by mobile phlebotomists. Additional blood draws and questionnaires over an approximately 2-month period could optionally be provided by prospective study participants. Blood samples from the prospective study were shipped frozen or at room temperature prior to DNA extraction. Sequenced material: PBMCs or T cells enriched from blood (not recorded which). The TCR sequence derives from a man aged 40-49 years who had recovered from COVID-19.

The CDR3 protein is CASSLQGDGELFF. The DNA is as follows: TGTGCCAGCAGTTTACAGGGAGACGGGGAGCTGTTTTTT. The chain is made from TRBV6-5 and TRBJ2-2; TRBD1 is a possible D gene, resting on 6 matching bases. CDR1 and CDR2 (MNHEY, SVGAGI) derive from the germline V gene. Trimming takes 4 bases from V and 7 bases from J, and the germline ends sit 10 bases apart. Inclusive of the bounding cysteine and phenylalanine, the CDR3 is 13 residues long. Just the 39-base CDR3 DNA is kept, in frame starting at base 1.